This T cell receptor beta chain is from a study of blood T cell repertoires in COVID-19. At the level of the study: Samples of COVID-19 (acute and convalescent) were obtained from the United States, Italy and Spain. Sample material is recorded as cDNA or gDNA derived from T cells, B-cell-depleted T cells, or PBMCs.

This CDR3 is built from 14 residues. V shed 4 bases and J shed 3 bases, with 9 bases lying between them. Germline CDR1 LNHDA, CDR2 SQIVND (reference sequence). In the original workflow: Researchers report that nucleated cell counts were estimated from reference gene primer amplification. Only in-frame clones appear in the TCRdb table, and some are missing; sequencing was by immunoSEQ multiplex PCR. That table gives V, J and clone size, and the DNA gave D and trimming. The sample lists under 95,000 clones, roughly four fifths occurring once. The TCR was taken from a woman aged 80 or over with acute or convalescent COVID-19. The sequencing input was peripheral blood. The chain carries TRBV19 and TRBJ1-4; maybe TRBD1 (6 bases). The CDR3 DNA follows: TGTGCCAGTAGTACAGGGGCCGCTAATGAAAAACTGTTTTTT. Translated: CASSTGAANEKLFF.